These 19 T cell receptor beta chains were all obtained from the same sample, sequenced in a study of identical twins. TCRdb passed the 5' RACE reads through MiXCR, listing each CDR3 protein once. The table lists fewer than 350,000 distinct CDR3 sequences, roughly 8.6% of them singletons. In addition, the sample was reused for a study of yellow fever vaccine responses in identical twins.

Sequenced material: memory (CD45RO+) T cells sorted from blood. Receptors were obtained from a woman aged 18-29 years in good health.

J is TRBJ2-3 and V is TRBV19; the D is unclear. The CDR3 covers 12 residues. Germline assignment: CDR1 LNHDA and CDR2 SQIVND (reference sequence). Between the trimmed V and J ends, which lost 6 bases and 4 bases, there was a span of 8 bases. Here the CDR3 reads CASSSSADTQYF. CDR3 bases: TGTGCCAGTAGCTCTTCCGCAGATACGCAGTATTTT. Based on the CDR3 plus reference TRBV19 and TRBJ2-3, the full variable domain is DGGITQSPKYLFRKEGQNVTLSCEQNLNHDAMYWYRQDPGQGLRLIYYSQIVNDFQKGDIAEGYSVSREKKESFPLTVTSAQKNPTAFYLCASSSSADTQYFGPGTRLTVL.

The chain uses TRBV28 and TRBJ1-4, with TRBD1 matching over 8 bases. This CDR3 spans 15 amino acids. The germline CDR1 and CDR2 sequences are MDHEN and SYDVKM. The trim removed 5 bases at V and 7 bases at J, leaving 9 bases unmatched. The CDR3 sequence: CASSRTGFFGEKLFF. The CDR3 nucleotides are TGTGCCAGCAGTAGGACAGGGTTCTTTGGTGAAAAACTGTTTTTT.

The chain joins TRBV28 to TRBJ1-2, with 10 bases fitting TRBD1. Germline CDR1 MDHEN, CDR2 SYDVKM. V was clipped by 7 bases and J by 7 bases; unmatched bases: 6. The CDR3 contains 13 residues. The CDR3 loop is CASTRGQGFGYTF. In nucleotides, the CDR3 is TGTGCCAGCACCCGGGGACAGGGGTTTGGCTACACCTTC.

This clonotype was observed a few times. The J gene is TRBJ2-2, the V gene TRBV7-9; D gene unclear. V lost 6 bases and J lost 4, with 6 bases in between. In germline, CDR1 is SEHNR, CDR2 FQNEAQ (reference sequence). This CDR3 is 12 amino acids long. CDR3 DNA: TGTGCCAGCAGATTTGGCACCGGGGAGCTGTTTTTT. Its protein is CASRFGTGELFF.

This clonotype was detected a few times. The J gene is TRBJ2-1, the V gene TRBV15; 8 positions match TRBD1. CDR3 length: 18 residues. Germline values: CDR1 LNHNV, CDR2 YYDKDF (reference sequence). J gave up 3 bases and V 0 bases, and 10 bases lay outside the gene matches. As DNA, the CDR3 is TGTGCCACCAGCAGAGATTATCGTTTCGGACAGGGCTACAATGAGCAGTTCTTC. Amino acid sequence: CATSRDYRFGQGYNEQFF. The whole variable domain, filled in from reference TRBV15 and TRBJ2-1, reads DAMVIQNPRYQVTQFGKPVTLSCSQTLNHNVMYWYQQKSSQAPKLLFHYYDKDFNNEADTPDNFQSRRPNTSFCFLDIRSPGLGDTAMYLCATSRDYRFGQGYNEQFFGPGTRLTVL.

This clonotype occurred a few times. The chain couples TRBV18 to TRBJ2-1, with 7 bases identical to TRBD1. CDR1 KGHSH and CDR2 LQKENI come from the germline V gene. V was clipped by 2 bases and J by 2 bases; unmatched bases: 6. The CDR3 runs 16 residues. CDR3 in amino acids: CASSPDRDSTYNEQFF. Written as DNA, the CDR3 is TGTGCCAGCTCACCAGACCGGGACAGCACCTACAATGAGCAGTTCTTC.

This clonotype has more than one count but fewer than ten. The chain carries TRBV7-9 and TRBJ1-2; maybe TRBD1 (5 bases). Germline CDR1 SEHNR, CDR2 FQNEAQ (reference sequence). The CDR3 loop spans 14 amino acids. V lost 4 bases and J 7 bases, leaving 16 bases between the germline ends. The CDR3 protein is CASSSSGGAGGYTF. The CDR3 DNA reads TGTGCCAGCAGCTCCAGTGGAGGGGCCGGTGGCTACACCTTC.

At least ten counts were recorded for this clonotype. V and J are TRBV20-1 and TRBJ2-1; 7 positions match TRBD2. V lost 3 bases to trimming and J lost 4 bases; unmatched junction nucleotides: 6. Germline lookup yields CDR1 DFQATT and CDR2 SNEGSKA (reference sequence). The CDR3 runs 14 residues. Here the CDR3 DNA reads TGCAGTGCTAGTCCGGGGGGATTTTACAATGAGCAGTTCTTC. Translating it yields CSASPGGFYNEQFF.

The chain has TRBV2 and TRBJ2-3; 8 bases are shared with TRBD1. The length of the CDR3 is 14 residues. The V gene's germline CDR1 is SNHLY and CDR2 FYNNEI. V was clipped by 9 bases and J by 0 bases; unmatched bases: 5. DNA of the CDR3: TGTGCCAGTGGGGACAGGACTAGCACAGATACGCAGTATTTT. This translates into CASGDRTSTDTQYF.

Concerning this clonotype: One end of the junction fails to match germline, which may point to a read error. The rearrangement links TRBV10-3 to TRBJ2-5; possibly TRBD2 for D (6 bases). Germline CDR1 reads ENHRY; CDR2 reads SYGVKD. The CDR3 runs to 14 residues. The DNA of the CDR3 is TGTGCCATCAGTCAGTCGCTAGCGAGGGAGACCCAGTACTTC. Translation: CAISQSLARETQYF.

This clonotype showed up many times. The chain's CDR3 is CASSLQGATYNEQFF. For the CDR3, the DNA is TGTGCCAGCAGCTTACAGGGAGCGACCTACAATGAGCAGTTCTTC. V and J are TRBV12-3 or TRBV12-4 and TRBJ2-1, with D possibly matching TRBD1 (6 bases). The CDR3 runs to 15 residues. Trimming shortened V by 6 bases and J by 2 bases, and 14 bases separated the two germline ends.

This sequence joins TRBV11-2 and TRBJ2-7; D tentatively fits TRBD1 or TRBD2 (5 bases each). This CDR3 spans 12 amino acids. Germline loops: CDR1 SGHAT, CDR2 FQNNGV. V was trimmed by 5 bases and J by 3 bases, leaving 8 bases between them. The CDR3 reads CASSRGSYEQYV. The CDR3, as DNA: TGTGCCAGCAGCCGGGGCAGCTACGAGCAGTACGTC.

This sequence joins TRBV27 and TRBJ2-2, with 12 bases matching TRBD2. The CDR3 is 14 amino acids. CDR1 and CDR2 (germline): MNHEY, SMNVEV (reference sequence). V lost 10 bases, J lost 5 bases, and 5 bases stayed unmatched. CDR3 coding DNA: TGTGCCACCGCCGGACTAGCGGGAACCGGGGAGCTGTTTTTT. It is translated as CATAGLAGTGELFF.

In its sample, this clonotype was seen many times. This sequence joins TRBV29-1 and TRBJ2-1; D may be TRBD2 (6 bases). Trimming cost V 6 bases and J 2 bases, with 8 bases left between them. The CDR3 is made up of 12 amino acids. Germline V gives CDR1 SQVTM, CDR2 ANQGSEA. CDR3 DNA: TGCAGCGTCCGACTAGCCTACAATGAGCAGTTCTTC. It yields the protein CSVRLAYNEQFF.

The CDR3, as DNA: TGTGCCAGCAGTGATTATACAGGGGGGACCTACGAGCAGTACTTC. Translation: CASSDYTGGTYEQYF. V and J are TRBV6-1 and TRBJ2-7; the match to TRBD1 covers 8 bases. V trimming: 3 bases; J trimming: 2 bases; junction bases outside the gene matches: 6. Germline lookup yields CDR1 MNHNS and CDR2 SASEGT. The CDR3 sequence is 15 residues long.

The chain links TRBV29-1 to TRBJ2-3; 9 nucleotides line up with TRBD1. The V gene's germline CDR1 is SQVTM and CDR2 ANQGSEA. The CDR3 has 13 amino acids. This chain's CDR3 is CSEAGQGTDTQYF. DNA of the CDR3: TGCAGTGAAGCGGGACAGGGAACAGATACGCAGTATTTT.

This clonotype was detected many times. In DNA form, the CDR3 reads TGTGCCAGCAGCAACACCGGGGAGCTGTTTTTT. Amino acid sequence: CASSNTGELFF. The V and J genes are TRBV7-3 and TRBJ2-2; the D is unclear. Germline CDR1 and CDR2: SGHTA and FQGTGA. The CDR3 is made up of 11 amino acids. V was shortened by 5 bases and J by 2 bases, with 0 bases between the two germline ends. Variable domain in full (rest from reference TRBV7-3 and TRBJ2-2): GAGVSQTPSNKVTEKGKYVELRCDPISGHTALYWYRQSLGQGPEFLIYFQGTGAADDSGLPNDRFFAVRPEGSVSTLKIQRTERGDSAVYLCASSNTGELFFGEGSRLTVL.

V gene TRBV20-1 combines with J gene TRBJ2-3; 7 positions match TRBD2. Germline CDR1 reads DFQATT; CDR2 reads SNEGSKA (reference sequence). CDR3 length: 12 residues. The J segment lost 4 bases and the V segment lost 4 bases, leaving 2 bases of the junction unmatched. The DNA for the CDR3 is TGCAGTGCTACAGCGGGGCCAGATACGCAGTATTTT. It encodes CSATAGPDTQYF.

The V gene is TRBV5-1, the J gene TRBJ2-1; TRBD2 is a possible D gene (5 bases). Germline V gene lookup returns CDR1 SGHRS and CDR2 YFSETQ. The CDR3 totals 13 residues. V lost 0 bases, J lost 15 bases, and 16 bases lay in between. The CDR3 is CASSLDSRAVWFF. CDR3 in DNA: TGCGCCAGCAGCTTGGACTCGAGGGCGGTGTGGTTCTTC.